This entry concerns a single T cell receptor beta chain. Per the germline V gene, CDR1 is SGHDT and CDR2 is YYEEEE. Germline trimming cut 4 bases from V and 6 bases from J; bases unmatched to any gene: 12. The CDR3 runs to 16 residues. This record comes from a study of blood T cell repertoires in COVID-19. Study-level background: Some COVID-19 samples were acute and others convalescent; all came from the United States, Italy and Spain. Nucleic acid was either cDNA or gDNA, and it came from T cells, B-cell-depleted T cells, or PBMCs.

Original data processing: Estimation of nucleated cell counts relied on the amplification of reference gene primers. Clones were read by immunoSEQ multiplex PCR, and TCRdb kept only the in-frame ones, dropping some. D and trimming come from the DNA, and the V and J calls and clone size come from that table. The sample has about 66,000 clones, nearly 90% seen once. The sequenced material came from peripheral blood. The receptor was isolated from a man in his fifties or sixties with acute or convalescent COVID-19. V gene TRBV5-6 combines with J gene TRBJ2-3, with 9 bases identical to TRBD1. In DNA form, the CDR3 reads TGTGCCAGCAGCAACGCATGGACAGGGGAGGTGGATACGCAGTATTTT. This gives the protein CASSNAWTGEVDTQYF.